The T cell receptor (beta chain) under discussion was sequenced for a study of control samples from healthy donors and cancer patients. Some clones are missing from TCRdb's copy, which holds only in-frame ones; the method was immunoSEQ multiplex PCR. The data show 150,000 to 200,000 clones, about 90% seen once. The V gene's germline CDR1 is GTSNPN and CDR2 SVGIG (reference sequence). This CDR3 region has 13 residues. Between the trimmed V and J ends, which lost 4 bases and 13 bases, there was a span of 20 bases. The chain combines TRBV30 with TRBJ1-5, with no clear D. The sequenced material came from blood. The receptor's source is a woman between 45 and 65 years old in good health. This CDR3 is CAWTEAGGRVQHF. DNA for the CDR3: TGTGCCTGGACGGAGGCTGGTGGGAGGGTTCAGCATTTT.